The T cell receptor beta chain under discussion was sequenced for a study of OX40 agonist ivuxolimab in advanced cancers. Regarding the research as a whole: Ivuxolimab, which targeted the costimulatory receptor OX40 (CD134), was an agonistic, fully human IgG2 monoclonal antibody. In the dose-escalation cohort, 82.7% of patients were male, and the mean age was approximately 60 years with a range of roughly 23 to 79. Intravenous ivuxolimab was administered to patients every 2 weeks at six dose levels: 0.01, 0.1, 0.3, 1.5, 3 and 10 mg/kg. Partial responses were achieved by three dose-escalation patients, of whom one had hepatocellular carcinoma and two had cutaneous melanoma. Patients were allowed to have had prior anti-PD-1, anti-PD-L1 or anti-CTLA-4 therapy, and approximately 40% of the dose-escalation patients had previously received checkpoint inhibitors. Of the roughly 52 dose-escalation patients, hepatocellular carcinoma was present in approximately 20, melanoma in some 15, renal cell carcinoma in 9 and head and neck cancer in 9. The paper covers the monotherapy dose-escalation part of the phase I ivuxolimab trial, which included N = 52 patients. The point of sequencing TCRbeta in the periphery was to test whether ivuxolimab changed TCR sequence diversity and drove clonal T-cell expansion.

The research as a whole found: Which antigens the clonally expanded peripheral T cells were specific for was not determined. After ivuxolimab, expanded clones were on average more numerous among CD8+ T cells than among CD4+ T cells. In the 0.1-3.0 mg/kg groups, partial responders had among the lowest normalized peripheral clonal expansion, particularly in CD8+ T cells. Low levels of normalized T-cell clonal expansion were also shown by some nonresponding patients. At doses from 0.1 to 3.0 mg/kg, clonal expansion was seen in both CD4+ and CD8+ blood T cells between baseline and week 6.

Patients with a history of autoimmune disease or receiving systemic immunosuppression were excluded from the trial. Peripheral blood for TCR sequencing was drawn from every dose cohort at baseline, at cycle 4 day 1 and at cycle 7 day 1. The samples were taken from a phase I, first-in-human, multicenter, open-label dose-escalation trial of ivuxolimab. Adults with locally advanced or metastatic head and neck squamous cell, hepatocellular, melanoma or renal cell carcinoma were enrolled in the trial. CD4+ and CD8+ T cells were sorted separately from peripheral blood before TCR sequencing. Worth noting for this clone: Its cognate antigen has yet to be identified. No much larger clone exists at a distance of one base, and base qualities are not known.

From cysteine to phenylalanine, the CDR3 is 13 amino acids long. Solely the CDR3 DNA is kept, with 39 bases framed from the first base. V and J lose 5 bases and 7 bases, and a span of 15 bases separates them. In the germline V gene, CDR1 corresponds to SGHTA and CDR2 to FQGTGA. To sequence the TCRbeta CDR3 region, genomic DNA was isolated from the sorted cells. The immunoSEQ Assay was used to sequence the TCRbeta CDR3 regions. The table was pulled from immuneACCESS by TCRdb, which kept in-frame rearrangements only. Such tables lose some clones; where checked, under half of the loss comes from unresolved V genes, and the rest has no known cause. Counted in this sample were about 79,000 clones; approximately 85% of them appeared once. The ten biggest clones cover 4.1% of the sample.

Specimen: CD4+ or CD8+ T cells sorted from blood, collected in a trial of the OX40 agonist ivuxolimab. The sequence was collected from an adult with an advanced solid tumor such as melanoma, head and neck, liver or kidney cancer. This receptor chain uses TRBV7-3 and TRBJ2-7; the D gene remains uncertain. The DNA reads TGTGCCAGCAGCCCAGCCATCGACGGGGAGCAGTACTTC. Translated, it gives CASSPAIDGEQYF.